A selection of T cell receptor beta chains follows, all from one sample in a study of CD8 T cell repertoires and HIV-1 epitope variants. These receptors have no identified antigens. The method was immunoSEQ multiplex PCR; TCRdb's version includes in-frame clones alone and lacks a portion of them. The data show several thousand clones, roughly 62% seen once. The sample was cultured CD8+ T cells derived from PBMCs. The receptors come from a male donor with HIV. CDR3s include the opening cysteine and the closing phenylalanine or tryptophan. A D gene is named only where the DNA matches it firmly. For some rows the clone size is stated as once, few or many, or as a class when expanded; others skip it.

J: TRBJ2-1; size: -; V: TRBV7-6; D: -; CDR3: CASSLSGEQFF; DNA: TGTGCCAGCAGCTTATCTGGTGAGCAGTTCTTC
J: TRBJ2-7; size: -; V: TRBV10-1; D: TRBD1; CDR3: CASSLGQAGEQYF; DNA: TGCGCCAGCAGTTTGGGACAGGCGGGGGAGCAGTACTTC
J: TRBJ2-1; size: -; V: TRBV6-6; D: -; CDR3: CASSYGGRGYDEQFF; DNA: TGTGCCAGCAGTTACGGGGGCAGGGGTTATGATGAGCAGTTCTTC
J: TRBJ1-2; size: -; V: TRBV6-6; D: TRBD1; CDR3: CASSNKQGGGSYGYTF; DNA: TGTGCCAGCAGTAACAAACAGGGGGGTGGGAGCTATGGCTACACCTTC
J: TRBJ1-2; size: -; V: TRBV4-1; D: -; CDR3: CASSQDPSGNRRYGYTF; DNA: TGCGCCAGCAGCCAAGACCCCTCGGGTAACAGGCGGTATGGCTACACCTTC
J: TRBJ2-1; size: -; V: TRBV27; D: -; CDR3: CASSLSGGGVPYNEQFF; DNA: TGTGCCAGCAGTTTATCGGGTGGTGGGGTGCCCTACAATGAGCAGTTCTTC
J: TRBJ2-4; size: once; V: TRBV18; D: TRBD1; CDR3: CASSPQGTGANIQYF; DNA: TGTGCCAGCTCACCCCAAGGGACAGGGGCGAACATTCAGTACTTC
J: TRBJ2-7; size: once; V: TRBV29-1; D: -; CDR3: CSVEDSPNEQYF; DNA: TGCAGCGTTGAGGACAGCCCTAACGAGCAGTACTTC
J: TRBJ2-7; size: once; V: TRBV19; D: -; CDR3: CASSIDGRGTDEQYF; DNA: TGTGCCAGTAGTATAGATGGCAGGGGAACCGACGAGCAGTACTTC
J: TRBJ2-1; size: -; V: TRBV27; D: TRBD1; CDR3: CASSLQGAAYNEQFF; DNA: TGTGCCAGCAGTCTACAGGGGGCGGCCTACAATGAGCAGTTCTTC
J: TRBJ2-7; size: few; V: TRBV9; D: -; CDR3: CASSVSGGMDEQYF; DNA: TGTGCCAGCAGCGTGTCAGGGGGGATGGACGAGCAGTACTTC
J: TRBJ2-2; size: -; V: TRBV7-9; D: TRBD2; CDR3: CASSSSGTGLGYTGELFF; DNA: TGTGCCAGCAGCTCCTCGGGTACGGGACTAGGGTACACCGGGGAGCTGTTTTTT
J: TRBJ1-2; size: -; V: TRBV28; D: -; CDR3: CASRASPNYGYTF; DNA: TGTGCCAGCAGAGCCAGTCCTAACTATGGCTACACCTTC
J: TRBJ1-5; size: -; V: TRBV27; D: TRBD1; CDR3: CASSLFRTGVHPQHF; DNA: TGTGCCAGCAGTTTATTCCGGACAGGGGTTCATCCCCAGCATTTT
J: TRBJ2-3; size: once; V: TRBV5-6; D: -; CDR3: CASSLEVTTDTQYF; DNA: TGTGCCAGCAGCTTGGAGGTTACCACAGATACGCAGTATTTT
J: TRBJ2-7; size: few; V: TRBV6-6; D: -; CDR3: CASSYDDSGSYEQYF; DNA: TGTGCCAGCAGTTACGACGACAGCGGTTCCTACGAGCAGTACTTC
J: TRBJ2-2; size: -; V: TRBV25-1; D: -; CDR3: CASSEVGLQNTGELFF; DNA: TGTGCCAGCAGTGAAGTGGGACTGCAGAACACCGGGGAGCTGTTTTTT